The T cell receptor (beta chain) described here comes from a study of blood T cell repertoires in COVID-19. The CDR3 length is 16 residues. Generated by immunoSEQ multiplex PCR, the TCRdb table keeps only in-frame clones and is missing some. The sample lists 250,000 to 300,000 clones; roughly 90% were seen once. The count of this clone is one. The sample consisted of peripheral blood. This TCR was sampled from a man younger than 40 with active or convalescent COVID-19. The chain has TRBV21-1 and TRBJ2-7; the table's D call TRBD2 went unverified against the DNA. TRBV21-1 is classified as a pseudogene. The CDR3 loop is CASSKRRKAVTYEQYF. As DNA, the CDR3 is TGTGCCAGCAGCAAACGCCGCAAGGCGGTGACCTACGAGCAGTACTTC.